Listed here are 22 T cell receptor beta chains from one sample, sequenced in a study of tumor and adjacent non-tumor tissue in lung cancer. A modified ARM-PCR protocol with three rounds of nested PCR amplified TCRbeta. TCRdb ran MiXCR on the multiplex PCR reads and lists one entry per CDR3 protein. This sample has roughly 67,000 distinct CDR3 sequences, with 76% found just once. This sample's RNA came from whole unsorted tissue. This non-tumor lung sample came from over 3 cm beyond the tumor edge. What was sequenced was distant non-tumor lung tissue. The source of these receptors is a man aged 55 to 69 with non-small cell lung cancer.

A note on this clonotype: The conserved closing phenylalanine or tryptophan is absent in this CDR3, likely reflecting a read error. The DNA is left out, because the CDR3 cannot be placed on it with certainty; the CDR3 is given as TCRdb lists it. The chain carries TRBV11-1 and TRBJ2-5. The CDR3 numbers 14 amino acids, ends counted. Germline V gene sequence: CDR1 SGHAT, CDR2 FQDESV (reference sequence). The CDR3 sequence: CASSKDTYQETQYI.

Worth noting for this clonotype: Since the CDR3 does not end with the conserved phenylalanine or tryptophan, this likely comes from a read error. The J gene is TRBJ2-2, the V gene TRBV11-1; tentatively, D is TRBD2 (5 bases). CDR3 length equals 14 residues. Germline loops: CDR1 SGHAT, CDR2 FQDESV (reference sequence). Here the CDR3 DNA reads TGTGATAGCAGCCATACTAGTGGCACCGGGGAGCTGTTTTCT. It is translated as CDSSHTSGTGELFS.

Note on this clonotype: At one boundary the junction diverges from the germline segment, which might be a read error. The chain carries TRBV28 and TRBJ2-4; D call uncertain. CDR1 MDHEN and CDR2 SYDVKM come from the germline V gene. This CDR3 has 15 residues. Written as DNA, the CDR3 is TGTGCCACCGGCGGCCGGGCTGGAGCCAAAAATATTCAGCATTTC. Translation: CATGGRAGAKNIQHF.

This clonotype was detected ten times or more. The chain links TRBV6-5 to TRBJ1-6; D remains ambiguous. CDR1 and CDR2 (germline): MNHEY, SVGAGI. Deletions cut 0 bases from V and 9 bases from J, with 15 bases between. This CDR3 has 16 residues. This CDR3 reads CASSYSWGGVSSPLHF. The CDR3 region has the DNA TGTGCCAGCAGTTACTCCTGGGGTGGGGTTAGTTCACCCCTCCACTTT.

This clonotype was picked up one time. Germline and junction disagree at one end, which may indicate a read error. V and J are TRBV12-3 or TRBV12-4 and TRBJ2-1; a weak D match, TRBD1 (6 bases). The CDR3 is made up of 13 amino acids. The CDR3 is CASSPEQGGEQLF. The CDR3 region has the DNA TGTGCCAGCAGCCCTGAACAGGGCGGCGAGCAGCTCTTC.

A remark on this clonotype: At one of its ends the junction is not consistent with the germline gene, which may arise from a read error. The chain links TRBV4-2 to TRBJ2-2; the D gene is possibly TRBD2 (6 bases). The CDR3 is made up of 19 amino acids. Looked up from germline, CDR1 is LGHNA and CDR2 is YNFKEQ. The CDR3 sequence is CVSSPSDRASVTNTGELFF. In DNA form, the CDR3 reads TGTGTCAGCAGTCCGTCGGATCGGGCTAGCGTGACCAACACCGGGGAGCTGTTTTTT.

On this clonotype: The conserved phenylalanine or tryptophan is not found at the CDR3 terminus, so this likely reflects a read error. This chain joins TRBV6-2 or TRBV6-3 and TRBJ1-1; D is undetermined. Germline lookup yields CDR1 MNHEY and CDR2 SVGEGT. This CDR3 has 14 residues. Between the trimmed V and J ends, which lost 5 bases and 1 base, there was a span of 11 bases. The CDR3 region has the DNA TGTGCCAGCAGTACCCTAGGAGGGAACACTGAAGCTTTCTAT. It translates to CASSTLGGNTEAFY.

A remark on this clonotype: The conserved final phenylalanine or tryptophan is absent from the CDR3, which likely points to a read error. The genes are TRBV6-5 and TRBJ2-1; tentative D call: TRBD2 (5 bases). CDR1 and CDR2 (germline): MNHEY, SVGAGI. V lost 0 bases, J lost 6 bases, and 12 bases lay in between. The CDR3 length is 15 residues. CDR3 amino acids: CASSYSRRSGNEQFL. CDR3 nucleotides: TGTGCCAGCAGTTACTCTAGGCGCAGCGGCAATGAGCAGTTCTTA.

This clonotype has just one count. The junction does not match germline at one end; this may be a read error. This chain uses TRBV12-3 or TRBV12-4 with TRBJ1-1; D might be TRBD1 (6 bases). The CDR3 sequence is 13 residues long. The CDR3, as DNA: TGTACCAGCAGTTTACAGGGTCGGACCGAAGCTTTCTTT. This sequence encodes CTSSLQGRTEAFF.

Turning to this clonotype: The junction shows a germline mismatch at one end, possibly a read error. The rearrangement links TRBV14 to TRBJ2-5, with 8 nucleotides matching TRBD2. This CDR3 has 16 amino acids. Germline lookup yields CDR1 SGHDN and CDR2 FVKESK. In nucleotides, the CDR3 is TGTGCCAGCAACCGCTGGACTAGCTGGAGGCAAGAGATCCAGTACTTC. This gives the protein CASNRWTSWRQEIQYF.

Here the CDR3 reads CSNDPEQGLGSEQYF. In DNA, the CDR3 is TGCAGTAACGACCCAGAACAAGGACTTGGCAGCGAGCAGTACTTC. This chain uses TRBV29-1 with TRBJ2-7; D is possibly TRBD2 (5 bases). The CDR3 consists of 15 residues. Germline V lookup: CDR1 SQVTM, CDR2 ANQGSEA.

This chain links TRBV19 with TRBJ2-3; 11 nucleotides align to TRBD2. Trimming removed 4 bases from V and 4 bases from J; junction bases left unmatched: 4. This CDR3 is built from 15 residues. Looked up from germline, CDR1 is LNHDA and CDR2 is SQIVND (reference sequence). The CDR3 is CASSTLAGDPDTQYF. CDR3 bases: TGTGCCAGTAGTACACTAGCGGGGGACCCAGATACGCAGTATTTT.

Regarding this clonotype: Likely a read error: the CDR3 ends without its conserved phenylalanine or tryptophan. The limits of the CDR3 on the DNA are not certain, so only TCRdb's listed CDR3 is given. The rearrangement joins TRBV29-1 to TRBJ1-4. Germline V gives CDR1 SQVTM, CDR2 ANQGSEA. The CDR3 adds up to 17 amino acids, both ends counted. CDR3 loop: CSVEGCRLSATNEKPFL.

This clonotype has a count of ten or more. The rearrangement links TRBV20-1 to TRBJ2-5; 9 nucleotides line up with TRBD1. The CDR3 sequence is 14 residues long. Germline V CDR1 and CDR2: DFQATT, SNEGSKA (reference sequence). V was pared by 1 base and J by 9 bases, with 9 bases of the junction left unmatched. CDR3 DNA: TGCAGTGCTAGAGTTCCGGGACAGGGCTTGGCCCAGTACTTC. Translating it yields CSARVPGQGLAQYF.

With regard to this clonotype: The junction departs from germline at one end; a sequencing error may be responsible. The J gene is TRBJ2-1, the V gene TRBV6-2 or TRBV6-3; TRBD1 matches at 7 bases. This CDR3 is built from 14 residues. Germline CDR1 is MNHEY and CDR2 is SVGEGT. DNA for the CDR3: TGTGCCGGCAGCCGACAGGGTTCCTACAATGAACAGTTCTTC. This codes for CAGSRQGSYNEQFF.

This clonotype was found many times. The CDR3 spells CASSRAGTTLAFF. The CDR3, as DNA: TGTGCCAGCAGTAGAGCCGGGACAACCCTGGCTTTCTTT. This sequence joins TRBV28 and TRBJ1-1, with D possibly TRBD1 on 6 matching bases. Germline V CDR1 and CDR2: MDHEN, SYDVKM. V gave up 5 bases and J gave up 11 bases, with 18 bases separating them. The CDR3 has 13 amino acids. The full variable domain, with the rest looked up from reference TRBV28 and TRBJ1-1, is DVKVTQSSRYLVKRTGEKVFLECVQDMDHENMFWYRQDPGLGLRLIYFSYDVKMKEKGDIPEGYSVSREKKERFSLILESASTNQTSMYLCASSRAGTTLAFFGQGTRLTVV.

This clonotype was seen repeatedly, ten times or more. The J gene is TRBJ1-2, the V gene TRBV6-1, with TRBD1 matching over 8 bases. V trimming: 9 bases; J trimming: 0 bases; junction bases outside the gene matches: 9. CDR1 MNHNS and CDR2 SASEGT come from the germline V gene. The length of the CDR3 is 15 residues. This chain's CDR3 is CASEDRVEANYGYTF. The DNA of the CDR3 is TGTGCCAGTGAGGACAGGGTTGAAGCTAACTATGGCTACACCTTC.

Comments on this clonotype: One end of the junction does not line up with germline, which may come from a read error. The CDR3 sequence is CAGSLDNQGHEQFF. As DNA, the CDR3 is TGTGCCGGCAGCCTCGATAATCAGGGCCATGAGCAGTTCTTC. The chain couples TRBV14 to TRBJ2-1; weak D call: TRBD1 (5 bases). CDR1 and CDR2 (germline): SGHDN, FVKESK. CDR3 length equals 14 residues.

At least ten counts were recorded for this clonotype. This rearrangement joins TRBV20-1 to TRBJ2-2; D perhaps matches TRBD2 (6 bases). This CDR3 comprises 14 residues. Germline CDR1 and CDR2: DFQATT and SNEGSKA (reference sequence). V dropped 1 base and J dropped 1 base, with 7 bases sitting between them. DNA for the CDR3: TGCAGTGCTAGAGTGGGGGGGAACACCGGGGAGCTGTTTTTT. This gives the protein CSARVGGNTGELFF.

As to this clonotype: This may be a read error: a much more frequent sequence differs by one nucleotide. In nucleotides, the CDR3 is TGTGCCAGCAGCAATCCAAAGACAAGGTTCTATGGCTACACCTTC. This encodes CASSNPKTRFYGYTF. The V call is TRBV12-3 or TRBV12-4, the J call TRBJ1-2; the D is unclear. The V end lost 6 bases, the J end lost 4 bases, and 18 bases lay between the germline ends. The CDR3 length is 15 residues.

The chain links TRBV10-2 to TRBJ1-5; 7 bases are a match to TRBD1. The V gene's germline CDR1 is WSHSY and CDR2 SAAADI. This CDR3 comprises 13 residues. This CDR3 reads CDNIRNRGQPQHF. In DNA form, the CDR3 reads TGCGACAACATTCGAAACAGGGGACAGCCCCAGCATTTT.

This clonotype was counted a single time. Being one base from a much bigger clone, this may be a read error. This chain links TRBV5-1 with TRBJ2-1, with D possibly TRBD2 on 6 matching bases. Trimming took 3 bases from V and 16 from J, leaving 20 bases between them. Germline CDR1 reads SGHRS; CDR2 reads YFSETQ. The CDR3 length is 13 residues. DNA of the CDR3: TGCGCCAGCAGCTCGGATTTACTCGGGAGCCGCTTCTTC. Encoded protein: CASSSDLLGSRFF.